Sequencing of this T cell receptor (beta chain) was carried out in a study of blood T cell repertoires in COVID-19. Produced via immunoSEQ multiplex PCR; TCRdb's table is partial and in-frame only. This sample has approximately 46,000 clones, with around four fifths found just once. Germline values: CDR1 MNHEY, CDR2 SMNVEV (reference sequence). V was cut by 4 bases and J by 4 bases, with 22 bases left in between. CDR3 length: 17 residues. The sequenced sample consisted of peripheral blood. This TCR was recovered from a human donor in a cohort sampled during active COVID-19. The chain recombines TRBV27 with TRBJ1-2, with D possibly being TRBD1 (5 bases). The CDR3 sequence: CASSSDPGTALIYGYTF. The CDR3 bases are TGTGCCAGCAGTTCCGACCCCGGGACTGCCCTGATCTATGGCTACACCTTC.